These 15 T cell receptor beta chains were all obtained from the same sample, sequenced in a study of shared clonotypes between healthy human individuals. Method: immunoSEQ multiplex PCR; TCRdb's copy keeps in-frame clones and lacks some. The table records approximately 2.5 million clones, more than 85% of them present only once. Sequenced sample: naive CD4+ T cells from PBMCs. Subset of the sample: CD45RA+ positively selected. These receptors were obtained from a man between 18 and 29 years old in good health. Some clones in this sample may be carry-over from other donors' samples.

This clone was seen just once. The rearrangement joins TRBV7-2 to TRBJ2-7, with D possibly matching TRBD2 (6 bases). In germline, CDR1 is SGHTA, CDR2 FQGNSA. The V and J ends lost 4 bases and 7 bases respectively, with 11 bases between them. The CDR3 totals 12 residues. The CDR3 DNA is TGTGCCAGCAGCTCGGGGGACCTAGAGCAGTACTTC. This sequence encodes CASSSGDLEQYF.

A single count supports this clone. The chain employs TRBV5-1 and TRBJ1-1; D is unresolved. The V end was cut by 1 base, the J end by 3 bases, with 10 bases between. The CDR3 sequence is 14 residues long. Germline loops: CDR1 SGHRS, CDR2 YFSETQ. CDR3 DNA sequence: TGCGCCAGCAGCTTGTATCAGTTGGACACTGAAGCTTTCTTT. Translation gives CASSLYQLDTEAFF.

J is TRBJ1-2 and V is TRBV6-5; TRBD1 is a possible D gene (5 bases). The V end was cut by 6 bases, the J end by 7 bases, with 21 bases between. The CDR3 spans 15 residues. Germline CDR1 and CDR2: MNHEY and SVGAGI. CDR3 in DNA: TGTGCCAGCAGCCCATCACTCGCAGGGTTCACTGGCTACACCTTC. Translation gives CASSPSLAGFTGYTF.

The chain uses TRBV7-3 and TRBJ2-7; TRBD1 matches 8 bases. V lost 1 base and J lost 3; bases outside the gene matches: 5. This CDR3 comprises 15 residues. Germline CDR1 reads SGHTA; CDR2 reads FQGTGA. In DNA, the CDR3 is TGTGCCAGCAGCTTAAGGTGGGGACAGGTCTACGAGCAGTACTTC. Protein: CASSLRWGQVYEQYF.

This clone was observed once. This rearrangement joins TRBV9 to TRBJ2-5; TRBD2 aligns across 8 bases. The germline V gene encodes CDR1 SGDLS and CDR2 YYNGEE. V lost 5 bases, J lost 5 bases, and 17 bases stayed unmatched. The CDR3 has 17 residues. In DNA, the CDR3 is TGTGCCAGCAGTGGAGAGGCTAACGGGAGGGCCTGGGAGACCCAGTACTTC. This encodes CASSGEANGRAWETQYF.

This sequence joins TRBV19 and TRBJ2-3, with D unresolved. This CDR3 contains 14 residues. With 0 bases removed from V and 7 bases from J, the gap between germline ends came to 11 bases. The germline V gene encodes CDR1 LNHDA and CDR2 SQIVND (reference sequence). CDR3 nucleotides: TGTGCCAGTAGTATAGAAACCGGGCCCCATACGCAGTATTTT. It codes for CASSIETGPHTQYF.

The chain recombines TRBV7-9 with TRBJ2-3; D is ambiguous. Germline lookup yields CDR1 SEHNR and CDR2 FQNEAQ (reference sequence). With 1 base removed from V and 6 bases from J, the gap between germline ends came to 11 bases. The CDR3 sequence is 14 residues long. The DNA for the CDR3 is TGTGCCAGCAGCTTAGATTTCGCGGCGGATACGCAGTATTTT. Translated: CASSLDFAADTQYF. Using reference TRBV7-9 and TRBJ2-3 for the parts outside the CDR3, the full variable domain is DTGVSQNPRHKITKRGQNVTFRCDPISEHNRLYWYRQTLGQGPEFLTYFQNEAQLEKSRLLSDRFSAERPKGSFSTLEIQRTEQGDSAMYLCASSLDFAADTQYFGPGTRLTVL.

J is TRBJ1-2 and V is TRBV7-3, with D perhaps matching TRBD1 (5 bases). V was trimmed by 5 bases and J by 7 bases, leaving 14 bases between them. CDR1 and CDR2 from the germline V gene are SGHTA and FQGTGA. This CDR3 region has 13 residues. The CDR3 coding sequence is TGTGCCAGCAGCGAGGGGACGGCCGTTGGCTACACCTTC. As protein: CASSEGTAVGYTF.

The gene calls are TRBV4-3 and TRBJ1-2, with 8 bases matching TRBD1. CDR1 LGHNA and CDR2 YSLEER come from the germline V gene. The V segment lost 1 base and the J segment 0 bases; nucleotides outside the gene matches: 4. CDR3 length: 16 amino acids. The CDR3 loop reads CASSQAGQGANYGYTF. The DNA of the CDR3 is TGCGCCAGCAGCCAAGCCGGACAGGGCGCTAACTATGGCTACACCTTC.

The CDR3 loop reads CASSVGSGTRPQETQYF. For the CDR3, the DNA is TGTGCCAGCAGCGTAGGCAGTGGGACCCGTCCTCAAGAGACCCAGTACTTC. The chain combines TRBV9 with TRBJ2-5; D tentatively reads TRBD1 or TRBD2 (5 bases each). V was clipped by 0 bases and J by 2 bases, with 17 bases between them. Germline-derived CDR1 and CDR2 are SGDLS and YYNGEE. The CDR3 contains 17 residues.

The rearrangement links TRBV5-1 to TRBJ2-1, with TRBD2 identical over 8 bases. This CDR3 comprises 14 residues. Looked up from germline, CDR1 is SGHRS and CDR2 is YFSETQ. Trimming at V came to 2 bases and at J to 6 bases, leaving 4 bases not matched to a gene. CDR3 loop: CASSLAGDGNEQFF. In nucleotides, the CDR3 is TGCGCCAGCAGCTTAGCGGGAGATGGCAATGAGCAGTTCTTC.

The chain uses TRBV5-1 and TRBJ2-1, with D tentatively TRBD2 (6 bases). Germline CDR1 SGHRS, CDR2 YFSETQ. Trimming stripped 4 bases from V and 8 bases from J, with 13 bases between. The CDR3 runs to 13 residues. As DNA, the CDR3 is TGCGCCAGCAGCCTTAGCGGCGGCGATGAGCAGTTCTTC. Its protein product is CASSLSGGDEQFF. Variable domain in full (rest from reference TRBV5-1 and TRBJ2-1): KAGVTQTPRYLIKTRGQQVTLSCSPISGHRSVSWYQQTPGQGLQFLFEYFSETQRNKGNFPGRFSGRQFSNSRSEMNVSTLELGDSALYLCASSLSGGDEQFFGPGTRLTVL.

J is TRBJ2-3 and V is TRBV7-3; possibly TRBD2 for D (6 bases). This CDR3 is built from 15 residues. V lost 5 bases to trimming and J lost 4 bases, with 16 bases between them. The V gene's germline CDR1 is SGHTA and CDR2 FQGTGA. In DNA, the CDR3 is TGTGCCAGCAGCCCGGTGGCGGGAATCGCAGATACGCAGTATTTT. Protein product: CASSPVAGIADTQYF.

The gene calls are TRBV7-2 and TRBJ2-3; D perhaps matches TRBD2 (6 bases). Per germline, CDR1 SGHTA and CDR2 FQGNSA. The germline V and J ends were trimmed by 5 bases and 3 bases, with 18 bases remaining between them. CDR3 size: 16 residues. In DNA, the CDR3 is TGTGCCAGCAGCCCCGGGACTTCTATGAGGACAGATACGCAGTATTTT. Translated, it gives CASSPGTSMRTDTQYF.

Only one count was recorded for this clone. CDR3 DNA sequence: TGTGCCAGCAGCTCTGGGGGCCATCGCTACAATGAGCAGTTCTTC. Its protein product is CASSSGGHRYNEQFF. The V and J genes are TRBV7-3 and TRBJ2-1, with D possibly TRBD1 on 6 matching bases. The CDR3 has 15 residues. V lost 4 bases and J lost 3, with 13 bases in between. Per germline, CDR1 SGHTA and CDR2 FQGTGA.